This T cell receptor beta chain was sequenced for a study of control samples from healthy donors and cancer patients. Data came from immunoSEQ multiplex PCR; TCRdb stores just in-frame clones and leaves some out. The data contain 150,000 to 200,000 clones, around 88% of them singletons. CDR3 length: 14 residues. V was shortened by 7 bases and J by 6 bases, with 19 bases between the two germline ends. CDR1 and CDR2 from the germline V gene are SNHLY and FYNNEI. The chain is built from TRBV2 and TRBJ2-7; D is perhaps TRBD2 (6 bases). Material for sequencing was blood. The receptor comes from a man aged 18 to 29 in good health. CDR3 sequence (DNA): TGTGCCAGCAAAGACCGTGGAGGGTTTAGCGAGCAGTACTTC. It translates to CASKDRGGFSEQYF. The full variable domain, with the rest looked up from reference TRBV2 and TRBJ2-7, is EPEVTQTPSHQVTQMGQEVILRCVPISNHLYFYWYRQILGQKVEFLVSFYNNEISEKSEIFDDQFSVERPDGSNFTLKIRSTKLEDSAMYFCASKDRGGFSEQYFGPGTRLTVT.